These 25 T cell receptor beta chains originate from one sample sequenced in a study of blood T cell repertoires in COVID-19. Libraries were prepared by immunoSEQ multiplex PCR; TCRdb keeps only in-frame clonotypes and omits some of them. Of approximately 270,000 clones in the sample, 70% to 90% were seen once. The sequenced material came from peripheral blood. Source of these receptors: a woman in her thirties with COVID-19, enrolled during active disease.

The chain links TRBV6-2 or TRBV6-3 to TRBJ2-7; weak D call: TRBD2 (5 bases). The CDR3 sequence is 12 residues long. Germline V gene sequence: CDR1 MNHEY, CDR2 SVGEGT. The V end was cut by 2 bases, the J end by 7 bases, with 9 bases between. The CDR3 sequence is CASSYIEREQYF. The CDR3 coding sequence is TGTGCCAGCAGTTACATCGAGCGGGAGCAGTACTTC.

The chain joins TRBV7-8 to TRBJ2-3; 10 bases are shared with TRBD2. Germline CDR1 and CDR2: SGHVS and FQNEAQ. The ends lost 4 bases at V and 4 bases at J; junction bases unmatched: 8. This CDR3 has 16 amino acids. The chain's CDR3 is CASSYRTSGTPDTQYF. The CDR3 nucleotides are TGTGCCAGCAGCTACAGGACTAGCGGAACGCCAGATACGCAGTATTTT.

The CDR3 DNA reads as TGCAGCGTTCAACAGGGGGAGTATGGAGGCTACACCTTC. It encodes CSVQQGEYGGYTF. The chain has TRBV29-1 and TRBJ1-2, with 8 nucleotides matching TRBD1. The V gene end was trimmed by 5 bases and the J gene end by 8 bases; junction bases not matched to a gene: 10. This CDR3 is 13 amino acids long. Germline assignment: CDR1 SQVTM and CDR2 ANQGSEA.

This chain joins TRBV18 and TRBJ1-1, with TRBD1 matching over 8 bases. From germline, CDR1 is KGHSH and CDR2 LQKENI. With V trimmed by 0 bases and J by 4 bases, 4 bases remained unmatched. This CDR3 region has 15 residues. Here the CDR3 reads CASSPPTGEGTEAFF. Written as DNA, the CDR3 is TGTGCCAGCTCACCACCGACAGGGGAGGGCACTGAAGCTTTCTTT.

This chain uses TRBV5-4 with TRBJ2-2; a weak D match, TRBD2 (6 bases). The CDR3 extends over 15 amino acids. Deletions cut 3 bases from V and 1 base from J, with 10 bases between. Germline-derived CDR1 and CDR2 are SGHNT and YYREEE (reference sequence). Here the CDR3 DNA reads TGTGCCAGCAGCTGGGTCGGGGGGAACACCGGGGAGCTGTTTTTT. It translates to CASSWVGGNTGELFF.

The rearrangement links TRBV28 to TRBJ1-6, with D possibly being TRBD1 (5 bases). Per germline, CDR1 MDHEN and CDR2 SYDVKM. The CDR3 runs to 18 residues. Trimming removed 6 bases at V and 0 bases at J, with 18 bases between. CDR3 DNA sequence: TGTGCCAGCAGGTTAGGTACAGGAGTGAGCTCCTATAATTCACCCCTCCACTTT. Amino acid sequence: CASRLGTGVSSYNSPLHF.

The chain uses TRBV7-9 and TRBJ2-5; D gene unclear. Germline V gene data show CDR1 as SEHNR and CDR2 as FQNEAQ (reference sequence). V was trimmed by 3 bases and J by 1 base, leaving 6 bases between them. The CDR3 sequence is 13 residues long. The CDR3 DNA reads TGTGCCAGCAGCTTTAACAGCCAAGAGACCCAGTACTTC. Translating gives CASSFNSQETQYF.

The chain is built from TRBV10-3 and TRBJ2-7; TRBD1 aligns across 11 bases. This CDR3 is built from 13 residues. Germline assignment: CDR1 ENHRY and CDR2 SYGVKD. With V trimmed by 6 bases and J by 7 bases, 5 bases remained unmatched. CDR3 nucleotides: TGTGCCATCAGGCTGGGACAGGGGGGAGAGCAGTACTTC. Encoded protein: CAIRLGQGGEQYF.

The J gene is TRBJ1-1, the V gene TRBV7-6; 9 bases are shared with TRBD1. V shed 5 bases, J shed 1 base, and the junction held 2 bases outside the gene matches. Germline V lookup: CDR1 SGHVS, CDR2 FNYEAQ. The CDR3 has 14 residues. The CDR3 spells CASSAGQGNTEAFF. In DNA form, the CDR3 reads TGTGCCAGCAGCGCGGGACAGGGGAACACTGAAGCTTTCTTT.

This clone has more than one count but fewer than ten. V usage is TRBV28 and J usage is TRBJ1-6; 7 nucleotides align to TRBD1. The CDR3 loop spans 14 amino acids. Germline CDR1 and CDR2: MDHEN and SYDVKM. Trimming took 5 bases from V and 6 from J; bases not matched to a gene: 4. The CDR3 reads CASSIGTVNSPLHF. The CDR3 nucleotides are TGTGCCAGCAGTATCGGGACAGTTAATTCACCCCTCCACTTT.

The genes are TRBV20-1 and TRBJ2-7; 10 bases align to TRBD1. Germline loops: CDR1 DFQATT, CDR2 SNEGSKA (reference sequence). With V trimmed by 3 bases and J by 6 bases, 17 bases remained unmatched. This CDR3 has 17 residues. The CDR3 protein is CSASGGGGTGVMVEQYF. CDR3 DNA sequence: TGCAGTGCTAGTGGAGGGGGAGGGACAGGGGTAATGGTCGAGCAGTACTTC.

J is TRBJ1-5 and V is TRBV6-1; 9 bases agree with TRBD1. Germline V gene sequence: CDR1 MNHNS, CDR2 SASEGT. The CDR3 length is 15 residues. V shed 2 bases, J shed 5 bases, and the junction held 4 bases outside the gene matches. The CDR3 sequence: CASSENRGHDQPQHF. For the CDR3, the DNA is TGTGCCAGCAGTGAAAACAGGGGGCACGATCAGCCCCAGCATTTT.

This clone was seen a few times. This chain uses TRBV2 with TRBJ2-1; TRBD2 is a possible D gene (5 bases). V was pared by 3 bases and J by 5 bases, with 11 bases between. The germline V gene encodes CDR1 SNHLY and CDR2 FYNNEI. This CDR3 is 14 amino acids long. DNA of the CDR3: TGTGCCAGCAGTGAGTGGGAGAGTGACAATGAGCAGTTCTTC. Its translation: CASSEWESDNEQFF. The entire variable domain, with the rest obtained from reference TRBV2 and TRBJ2-1, is as follows: EPEVTQTPSHQVTQMGQEVILRCVPISNHLYFYWYRQILGQKVEFLVSFYNNEISEKSEIFDDQFSVERPDGSNFTLKIRSTKLEDSAMYFCASSEWESDNEQFFGPGTRLTVL.

The rearrangement uses TRBV7-9 and TRBJ2-7, with D maybe TRBD2 (7 bases). The V end lost 2 bases, the J end lost 0 bases, and 20 bases lay between the germline ends. The CDR3 sequence is 18 residues long. CDR1 SEHNR and CDR2 FQNEAQ come from the germline V gene (reference sequence). This CDR3 reads CASSLPIQGGGSSYEQYF. DNA of the CDR3: TGTGCCAGCAGCTTACCCATACAGGGCGGGGGAAGCTCCTACGAGCAGTACTTC.

The V gene is TRBV28, the J gene TRBJ1-1, with a weak D call TRBD1 (5 bases). The CDR3 has 14 amino acids. Germline values: CDR1 MDHEN, CDR2 SYDVKM. V was clipped by 2 bases and J by 0 bases, with 7 bases between them. CDR3 coding DNA: TGTGCCAGCAGTTTAGAAGGGGTGAACACTGAAGCTTTCTTT. It encodes CASSLEGVNTEAFF.

The chain employs TRBV9 and TRBJ1-1; 7 positions agree with TRBD1. V lost 2 bases and J lost 2; bases outside the gene matches: 3. The germline CDR1 and CDR2 sequences are SGDLS and YYNGEE. The CDR3 is 14 residues long. The CDR3 loop is CASSVKGGNTEAFF. Written as DNA, the CDR3 is TGTGCCAGCAGCGTGAAAGGGGGCAACACTGAAGCTTTCTTT.

V is TRBV4-3 and J is TRBJ1-2; D gene ambiguous. V gave up 0 bases and J gave up 8 bases, with 25 bases separating them. Germline V CDR1 and CDR2: LGHNA, YSLEER. The CDR3 runs to 18 residues. CDR3 nucleotides: TGCGCCAGCAGCCAAGAAAAGGGCCCGGCCCACGGGGTCTGGGGCTACACCTTC. Translation: CASSQEKGPAHGVWGYTF.

The chain recombines TRBV7-2 with TRBJ1-2, with 12 positions matching TRBD1. J gave up 6 bases and V 0 bases, and 2 bases lay outside the gene matches. Per the germline V gene, CDR1 is SGHTA and CDR2 is FQGNSA. The CDR3 is made up of 15 amino acids. The chain's CDR3 is CASSLAGQGANGYTF. The CDR3 DNA reads as TGTGCCAGCAGCTTAGCGGGACAGGGGGCAAATGGCTACACCTTC.

The chain recombines TRBV3-1 (or the pseudogene TRBV3-2) with TRBJ2-7; tentatively, D is TRBD2 (7 bases). Germline CDR1 and CDR2: LGHDT and YNNKEL (reference sequence). Trimming took off 1 base at V and 6 bases at J, with 16 bases between the two ends. CDR3 length equals 15 residues. The CDR3 protein is CASSQGLGGLGEQYF. CDR3 sequence (DNA): TGTGCCAGCAGCCAAGGGTTGGGGGGGCTTGGCGAGCAGTACTTC.

V gene TRBV7-2 combines with J gene TRBJ2-3, with 8 bases identical to TRBD2. After removal of 3 bases from V and 5 bases from J, the junction contained 7 bases not matched to a gene. CDR1 and CDR2 from the germline V gene are SGHTA and FQGNSA. This CDR3 contains 15 residues. In DNA form, the CDR3 reads TGTGCCAGCAGCTTCTTACGGGGGGGCAGAGATACGCAGTATTTT. Encoded protein: CASSFLRGGRDTQYF.

This chain uses TRBV27 with TRBJ1-1; the D gene is possibly TRBD1 (5 bases). The CDR3 has 13 amino acids. Germline-derived CDR1 and CDR2 are MNHEY and SMNVEV (reference sequence). Trimming left V 3 bases short and J 3 bases short, with 8 bases between. This CDR3 reads CASSFSRDTEAFF. As DNA, the CDR3 is TGTGCCAGCAGTTTTTCCAGGGACACTGAAGCTTTCTTT.

This clone was picked up one time. The chain carries TRBV7-2 and TRBJ2-5, with D possibly matching TRBD2 (6 bases). The CDR3 length is 14 residues. The V end was cut by 6 bases, the J end by 1 base, with 12 bases between. Germline V gene sequence: CDR1 SGHTA, CDR2 FQGNSA. CDR3 sequence (DNA): TGTGCCAGCAGGGGGGGACTGGCCCAAGAGACCCAGTACTTC. This codes for CASRGGLAQETQYF.

In this sample, this clone turned up many times. The chain employs TRBV21-1 and TRBJ1-3; the DNA was not compared with TRBD1, the D call given in the table. TRBV21-1 is termed a pseudogene. CDR3 length: 17 residues. CDR3 nucleotides: TGTGCCAGCAGCAAATTGGGCCCAGACAGGGCTGGAAACACCATATATTTT. Amino acids: CASSKLGPDRAGNTIYF.

The chain couples TRBV4-2 to TRBJ2-1; 10 bases match TRBD2. Germline CDR1 and CDR2: LGHNA and YNFKEQ. J lost 6 bases, V lost 0 bases, and 8 bases had no gene match. The CDR3 totals 17 residues. The DNA of the CDR3 is TGTGCCAGCAGCCAAGATAGGGGACTAGCGCGGATCAATGAGCAGTTCTTC. Amino acids: CASSQDRGLARINEQFF.

The chain recombines TRBV5-6 with TRBJ1-1; the D gene is possibly TRBD1 (6 bases). In germline, CDR1 is SGHDT, CDR2 YYEEEE. This CDR3 has 13 residues. V lost 4 bases, J lost 5 bases, and 12 bases lay in between. Written as DNA, the CDR3 is TGTGCCAGCAGCAGTACAGGGTTTACTGAAGCTTTCTTT. Translating gives CASSSTGFTEAFF.